This entry describes one T cell receptor beta chain. Trimming removed 1 base at V and 5 bases at J, with 5 bases between. The germline V gene has CDR1 SGHTA and CDR2 FQGNSA. This CDR3 has 12 amino acids. One entry per CDR3 protein, called by TCRdb with MiXCR from the 5' RACE reads. This sample has tens of thousands of distinct CDR3 sequences; about 29% occur once, and the top ten carry just over 4%. This TCR was sampled from a female donor with breast cancer. The J gene is TRBJ2-5, the V gene TRBV7-2; D gene ambiguous. The sample consisted of tumor-infiltrating memory CD4+ T cells sorted from the breast tumor. As for subset: memory CD4+ T cells, CD4+CD45RO+CD25-. The CDR3 bases are TGTGCCAGCAGCTTAGACCGGGAGACCCAGTACTTC. Amino acid sequence: CASSLDRETQYF.